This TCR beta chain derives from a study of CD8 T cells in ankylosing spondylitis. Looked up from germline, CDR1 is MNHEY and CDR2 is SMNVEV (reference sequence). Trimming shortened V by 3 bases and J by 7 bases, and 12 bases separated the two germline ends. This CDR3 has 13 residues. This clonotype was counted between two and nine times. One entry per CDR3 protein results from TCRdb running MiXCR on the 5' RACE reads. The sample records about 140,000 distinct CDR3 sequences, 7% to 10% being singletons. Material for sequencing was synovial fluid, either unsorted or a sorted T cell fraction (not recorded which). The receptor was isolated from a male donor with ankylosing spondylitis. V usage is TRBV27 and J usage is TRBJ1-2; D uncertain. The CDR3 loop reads CASSLEGSGGYTF. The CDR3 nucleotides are TGTGCCAGCAGTTTGGAGGGAAGCGGTGGCTACACCTTC.